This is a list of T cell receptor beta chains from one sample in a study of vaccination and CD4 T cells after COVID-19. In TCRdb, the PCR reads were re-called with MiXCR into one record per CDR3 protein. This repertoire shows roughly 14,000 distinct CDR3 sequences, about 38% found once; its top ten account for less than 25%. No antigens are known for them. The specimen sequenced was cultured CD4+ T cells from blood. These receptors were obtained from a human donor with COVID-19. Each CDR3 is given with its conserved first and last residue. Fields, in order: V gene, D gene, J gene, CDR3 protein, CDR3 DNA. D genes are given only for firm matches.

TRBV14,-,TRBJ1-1,CASSQKGGSGAFF,TGTGCCAGCAGCCAGAAAGGGGGGAGCGGAGCTTTCTTT
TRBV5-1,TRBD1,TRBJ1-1,CASSDRVATEAFF,TGCGCCAGCAGCGACAGGGTTGCCACTGAAGCTTTCTTT
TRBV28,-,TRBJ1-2,CASIPSADYGYTF,TGTGCCAGCATCCCTTCGGCGGACTATGGCTACACCTTC
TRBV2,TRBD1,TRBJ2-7,CASMGQSYEQYF,TGTGCCAGCATGGGACAGAGCTACGAGCAGTACTTC
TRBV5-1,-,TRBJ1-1,CASSAEGGMNTEAFF,TGCGCCAGCAGCGCTGAAGGGGGGATGAACACTGAAGCTTTCTTT
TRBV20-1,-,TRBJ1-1,CSATGNTEAFF,TGCAGTGCAACCGGGAACACTGAAGCTTTCTTT
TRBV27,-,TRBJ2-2,CASTADWRAGELFF,TGTGCCAGCACCGCCGACTGGCGGGCCGGGGAGCTGTTTTTT
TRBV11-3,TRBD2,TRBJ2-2,CASSRLAGGLTGELFF,TGTGCCAGCAGTCGACTAGCGGGGGGGCTGACCGGGGAGCTGTTTTTT
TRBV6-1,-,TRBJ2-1,CASRRDLNNEQFF,TGTGCCAGCAGAAGGGACCTGAACAATGAGCAGTTCTTC
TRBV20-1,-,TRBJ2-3,CSARDTSRGATDTQYF,TGCAGTGCTAGAGATACATCTCGGGGGGCAACAGATACGCAGTATTTT
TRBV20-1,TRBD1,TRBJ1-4,CSATDRGGANEKLFF,TGCAGTGCTACGGACAGGGGTGGGGCTAATGAAAAACTGTTTTTT
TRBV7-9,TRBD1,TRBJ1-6,CASTRRTTGVNSPLHF,TGTGCCAGCACCCGAAGGACGACAGGGGTTAATTCACCCCTCCACTTT
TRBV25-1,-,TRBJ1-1,CASYPGQPNTEAFF,TGTGCCAGCTACCCCGGACAGCCGAACACTGAAGCTTTCTTT
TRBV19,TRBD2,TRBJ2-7,CASSPPGGQASYEQYF,TGTGCCAGTAGCCCACCGGGGGGGCAGGCCTCCTACGAGCAGTACTTC
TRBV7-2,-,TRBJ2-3,CASRRAPDTQYF,TGTGCCAGCAGGAGGGCCCCAGATACGCAGTATTTT